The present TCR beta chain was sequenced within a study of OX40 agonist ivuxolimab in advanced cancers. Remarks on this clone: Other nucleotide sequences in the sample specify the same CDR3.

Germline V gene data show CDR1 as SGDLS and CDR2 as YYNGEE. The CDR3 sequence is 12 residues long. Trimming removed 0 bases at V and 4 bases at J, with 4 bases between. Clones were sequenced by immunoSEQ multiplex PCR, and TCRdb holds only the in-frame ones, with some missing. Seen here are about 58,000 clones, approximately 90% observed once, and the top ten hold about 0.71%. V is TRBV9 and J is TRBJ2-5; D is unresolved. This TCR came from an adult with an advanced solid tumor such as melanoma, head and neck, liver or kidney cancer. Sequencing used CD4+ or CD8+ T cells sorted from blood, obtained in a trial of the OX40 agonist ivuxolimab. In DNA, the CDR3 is TGTGCCAGCAGCGTAGGGGGAGAGACCCAGTACTTC. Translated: CASSVGGETQYF.